This T cell receptor (beta chain) was identified during a study of cytomegalovirus exposure and HLA in healthy donors. The overall study: Genotyping of some 390 donors showed that roughly 83% belonged to the Caucasian-associated ancestry cluster.

The table lists this clone with a few counts. The PCR made use of 60 Vbeta and 13 Jbeta primers. Profiling relied on immunoSEQ multiplex PCR, and the TCRdb table lists in-frame clones only, not all of them. In the table there are about 220,000 clones, over 80% of which are singletons. The length of the CDR3 is 16 residues. After removal of 2 bases from V and 8 bases from J, the junction contained 14 bases not matched to a gene. From germline, CDR1 is SGHRS and CDR2 YFSETQ. The sequence came from a woman aged 40 to 49 in good health and CMV-seropositive. Input material: PBMCs. This chain links TRBV5-1 with TRBJ1-2; 8 positions agree with TRBD1. The CDR3 loop reads CASSFSTGVYSGGYTF. Written as DNA, the CDR3 is TGCGCCAGCAGCTTCTCGACAGGGGTTTACTCGGGGGGCTACACCTTC.